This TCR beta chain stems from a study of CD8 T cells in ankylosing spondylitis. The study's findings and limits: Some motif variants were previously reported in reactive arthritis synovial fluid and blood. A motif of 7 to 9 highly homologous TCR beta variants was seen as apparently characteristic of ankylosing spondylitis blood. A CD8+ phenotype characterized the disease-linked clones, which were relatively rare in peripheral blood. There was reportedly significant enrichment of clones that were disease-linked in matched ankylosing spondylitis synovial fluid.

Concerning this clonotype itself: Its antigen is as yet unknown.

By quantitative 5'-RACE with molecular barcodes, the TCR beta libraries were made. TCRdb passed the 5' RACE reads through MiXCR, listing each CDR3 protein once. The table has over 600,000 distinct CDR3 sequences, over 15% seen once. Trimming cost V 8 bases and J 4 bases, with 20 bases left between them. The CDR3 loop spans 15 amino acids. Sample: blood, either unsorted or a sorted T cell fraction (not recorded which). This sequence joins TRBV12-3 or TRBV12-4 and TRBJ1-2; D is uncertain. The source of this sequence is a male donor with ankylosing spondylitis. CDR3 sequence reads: CASSTPEGWGYGYTF. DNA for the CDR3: TGTGCCAGCTCGACTCCGGAAGGCTGGGGCTATGGCTACACCTTC.